The subject of this entry is one T cell receptor (beta chain). No antigen is known for it. These data belong to a study of graft-versus-host responses after intestinal transplantation. Study context: Multivisceral, liver-intestinal, or isolated intestinal transplants were performed in recipients.

Libraries were prepared by immunoSEQ multiplex PCR; TCRdb keeps only in-frame clonotypes and omits some of them. The table lists tens of thousands of clones, approximately 94% of them singletons, with approximately 0.2% in the top ten. Trimming took off 4 bases at V and 0 bases at J, with 13 bases between the two ends. CDR3 length: 16 amino acids. Germline CDR1 SGDLS, CDR2 YYNGEE. The TCR originated in a human donor who was the organ donor for an intestinal transplant. The chain couples TRBV9 to TRBJ1-4, with a tentative D call TRBD1 (5 bases). Sample: unstimulated CD4+ T cells sorted from spleen or lymph node cells, taken before transplant. In DNA, the CDR3 is TGTGCCAGCAGCCTGGCCCCGACAGCAACTAATGAAAAACTGTTTTTT. Its translation is CASSLAPTATNEKLFF.